This T cell receptor beta chain was retrieved from a study of cytomegalovirus exposure and HLA in healthy donors. PCR amplification relied on 60 Vbeta primers (plus 13 Jbeta primers). Clones were sequenced by immunoSEQ multiplex PCR, and TCRdb holds only the in-frame ones, with some missing. The sample contains around 100,000 clones, 80% to 85% of which appear only once. This clone came up once. Antigen specificity is unknown. Points from the study as a whole: Previous analysis showed most TCR beta V segments were productive about 90% or about 30% of the time. By HLA locus, TCR association rates varied in a later analysis, with DRB1 showing the most and HLA-C the fewest. Follow-up analysis seemed to connect common viral pathogens with several of the most significant clusters identified.

V was cut by 0 bases and J by 5 bases, with 14 bases left in between. Germline loops: CDR1 SGHRS, CDR2 YFSETQ. The CDR3 sequence is 15 residues long. The sequenced material came from PBMCs. The clonotype was recovered from a man aged 25 to 45 in good health and CMV-seropositive. The rearrangement joins TRBV5-1 to TRBJ2-5, with D perhaps matching TRBD2 (5 bases). The CDR3 here is CASSLEQLWRETQYF. CDR3 coding DNA: TGCGCCAGCAGCTTGGAACAGCTGTGGAGGGAGACCCAGTACTTC.